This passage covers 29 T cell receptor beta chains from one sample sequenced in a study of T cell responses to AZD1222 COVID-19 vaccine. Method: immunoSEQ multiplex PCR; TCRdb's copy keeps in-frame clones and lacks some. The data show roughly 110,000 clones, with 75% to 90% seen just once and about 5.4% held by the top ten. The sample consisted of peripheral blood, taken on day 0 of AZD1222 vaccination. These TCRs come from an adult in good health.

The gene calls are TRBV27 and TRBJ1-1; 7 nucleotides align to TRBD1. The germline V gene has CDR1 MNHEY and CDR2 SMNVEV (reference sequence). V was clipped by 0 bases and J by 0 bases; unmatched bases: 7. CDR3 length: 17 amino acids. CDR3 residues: CASSLSTGSRMNTEAFF. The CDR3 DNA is TGTGCCAGCAGTTTATCGACAGGGTCCAGGATGAACACTGAAGCTTTCTTT.

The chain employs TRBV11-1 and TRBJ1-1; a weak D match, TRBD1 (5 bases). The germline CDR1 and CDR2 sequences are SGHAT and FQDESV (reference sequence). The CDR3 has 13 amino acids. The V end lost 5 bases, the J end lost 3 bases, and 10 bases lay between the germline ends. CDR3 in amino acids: CASSQDTYTEAFF. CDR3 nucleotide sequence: TGTGCCAGCAGCCAGGACACCTACACTGAAGCTTTCTTT. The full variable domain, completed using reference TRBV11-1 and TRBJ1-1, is EAEVAQSPRYKITEKSQAVAFWCDPISGHATLYWYRQILGQGPELLVQFQDESVVDDSQLPKDRFSAERLKGVDSTLKIQPAELGDSAMYLCASSQDTYTEAFFGQGTRLTVV.

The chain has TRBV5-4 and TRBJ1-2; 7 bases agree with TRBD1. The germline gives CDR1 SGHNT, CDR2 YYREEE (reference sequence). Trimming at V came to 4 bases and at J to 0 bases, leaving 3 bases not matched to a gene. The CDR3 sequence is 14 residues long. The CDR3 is CASSLGTANYGYTF. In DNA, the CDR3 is TGTGCCAGCAGCCTTGGGACAGCTAACTATGGCTACACCTTC.

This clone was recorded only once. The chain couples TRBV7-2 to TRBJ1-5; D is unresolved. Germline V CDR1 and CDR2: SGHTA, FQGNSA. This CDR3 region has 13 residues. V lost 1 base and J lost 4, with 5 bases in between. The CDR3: CASSLEQNQPQHF. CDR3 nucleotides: TGTGCCAGCAGCTTAGAACAGAATCAGCCCCAGCATTTT.

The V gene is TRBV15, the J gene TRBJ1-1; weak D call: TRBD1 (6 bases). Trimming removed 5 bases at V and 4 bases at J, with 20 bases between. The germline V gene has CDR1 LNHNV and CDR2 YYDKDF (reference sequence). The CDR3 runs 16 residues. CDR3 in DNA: TGTGCCACCAGCGCCAGAGGGGGGGATTGGAGCACTGAAGCTTTCTTT. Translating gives CATSARGGDWSTEAFF.

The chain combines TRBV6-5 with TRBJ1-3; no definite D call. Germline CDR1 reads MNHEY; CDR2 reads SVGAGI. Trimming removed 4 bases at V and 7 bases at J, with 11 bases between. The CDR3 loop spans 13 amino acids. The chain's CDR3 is CASSSHFANTIYF. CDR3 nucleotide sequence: TGTGCCAGCAGTTCTCATTTTGCGAACACCATATATTTT.

The CDR3: CASSQGLITGELFF. CDR3 sequence (DNA): TGTGCCAGCAGCCAAGGGCTGATAACCGGGGAGCTGTTTTTT. The chain has TRBV2 and TRBJ2-2; D not certain. V lost 6 bases to trimming and J lost 5 bases, with 13 bases between them. The CDR3 is 14 residues long. Germline V gives CDR1 SNHLY, CDR2 FYNNEI.

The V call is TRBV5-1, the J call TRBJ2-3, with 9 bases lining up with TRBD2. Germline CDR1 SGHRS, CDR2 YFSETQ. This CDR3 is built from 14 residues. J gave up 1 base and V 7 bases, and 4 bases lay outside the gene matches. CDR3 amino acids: CASGTSTGTDTQYF. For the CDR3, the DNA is TGCGCCAGCGGGACTAGCACCGGCACAGATACGCAGTATTTT.

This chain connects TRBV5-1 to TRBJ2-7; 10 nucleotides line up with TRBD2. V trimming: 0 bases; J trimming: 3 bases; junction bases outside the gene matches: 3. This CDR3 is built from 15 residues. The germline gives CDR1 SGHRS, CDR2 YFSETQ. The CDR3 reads CASSLGLAGVYEQYF. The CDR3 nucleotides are TGCGCCAGCAGCTTGGGGCTAGCGGGAGTCTACGAGCAGTACTTC.

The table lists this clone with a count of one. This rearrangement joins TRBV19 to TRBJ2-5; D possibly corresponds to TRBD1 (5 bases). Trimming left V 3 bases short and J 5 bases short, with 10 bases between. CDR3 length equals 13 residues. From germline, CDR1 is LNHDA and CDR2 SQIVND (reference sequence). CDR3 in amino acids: CASSIWAGETQYF. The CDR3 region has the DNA TGTGCCAGTAGTATTTGGGCAGGGGAGACCCAGTACTTC. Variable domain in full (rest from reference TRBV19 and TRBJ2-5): DGGITQSPKYLFRKEGQNVTLSCEQNLNHDAMYWYRQDPGQGLRLIYYSQIVNDFQKGDIAEGYSVSREKKESFPLTVTSAQKNPTAFYLCASSIWAGETQYFGPGTRLLVL.

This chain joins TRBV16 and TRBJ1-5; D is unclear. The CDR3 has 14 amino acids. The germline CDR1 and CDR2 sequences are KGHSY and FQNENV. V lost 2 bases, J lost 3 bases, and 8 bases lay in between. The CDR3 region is CASSQGGNNQPQHF. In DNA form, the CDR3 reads TGTGCCAGCAGCCAAGGCGGAAACAATCAGCCCCAGCATTTT.

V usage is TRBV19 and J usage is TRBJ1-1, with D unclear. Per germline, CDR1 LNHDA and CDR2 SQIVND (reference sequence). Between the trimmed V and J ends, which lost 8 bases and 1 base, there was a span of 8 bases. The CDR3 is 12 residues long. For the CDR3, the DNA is TGTGCCAGTCTTAGGGAGAACACTGAAGCTTTCTTT. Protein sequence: CASLRENTEAFF.

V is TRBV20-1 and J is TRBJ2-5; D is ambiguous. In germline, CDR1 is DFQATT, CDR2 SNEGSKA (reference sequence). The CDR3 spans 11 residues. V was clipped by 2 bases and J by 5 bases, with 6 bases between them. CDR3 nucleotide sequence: TGCAGTGCTAGACTTTGGGAGACCCAGTACTTC. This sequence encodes CSARLWETQYF.

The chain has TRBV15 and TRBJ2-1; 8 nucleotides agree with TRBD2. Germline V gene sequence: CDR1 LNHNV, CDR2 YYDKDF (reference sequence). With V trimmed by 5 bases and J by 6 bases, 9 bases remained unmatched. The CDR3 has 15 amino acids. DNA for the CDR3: TGTGCCACCAGCTTGATTGCGGGAGGAAGCAATGAGCAGTTCTTC. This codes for CATSLIAGGSNEQFF.

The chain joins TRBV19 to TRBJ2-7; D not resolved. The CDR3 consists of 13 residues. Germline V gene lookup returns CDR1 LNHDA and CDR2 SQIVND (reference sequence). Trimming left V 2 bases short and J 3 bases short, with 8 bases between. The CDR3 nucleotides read TGTGCCAGTAGTATAAAGCAGAACTACGAGCAGTACTTC. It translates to CASSIKQNYEQYF.

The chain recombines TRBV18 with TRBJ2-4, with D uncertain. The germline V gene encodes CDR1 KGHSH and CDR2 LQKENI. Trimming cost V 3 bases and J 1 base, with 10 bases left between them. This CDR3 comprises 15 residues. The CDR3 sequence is CASSPESQAKNIQYF. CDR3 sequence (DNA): TGTGCCAGCTCACCTGAGTCTCAGGCCAAAAACATTCAGTACTTC.

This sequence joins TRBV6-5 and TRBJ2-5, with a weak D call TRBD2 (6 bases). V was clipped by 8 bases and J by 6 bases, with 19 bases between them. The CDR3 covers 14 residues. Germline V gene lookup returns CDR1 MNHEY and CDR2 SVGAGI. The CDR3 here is CASEERDSRKTQYF. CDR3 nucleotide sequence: TGTGCCAGCGAAGAACGGGACTCCCGAAAGACCCAGTACTTC.

CDR3 region: CASSPEGNYGYTF. CDR3 nucleotides: TGTGCCAGCTCACCCGAAGGGAACTATGGCTACACCTTC. The chain links TRBV18 to TRBJ1-2; D ambiguous. This CDR3 has 13 amino acids. V was clipped by 3 bases and J by 2 bases, with 7 bases between them. Germline CDR1 KGHSH, CDR2 LQKENI.

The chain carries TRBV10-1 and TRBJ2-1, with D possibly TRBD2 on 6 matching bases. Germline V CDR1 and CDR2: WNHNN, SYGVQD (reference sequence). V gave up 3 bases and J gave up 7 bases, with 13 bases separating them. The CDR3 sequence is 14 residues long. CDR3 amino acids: CASSDSPGVNEQFF. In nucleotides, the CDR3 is TGCGCCAGCAGTGATTCACCGGGAGTAAATGAGCAGTTCTTC.

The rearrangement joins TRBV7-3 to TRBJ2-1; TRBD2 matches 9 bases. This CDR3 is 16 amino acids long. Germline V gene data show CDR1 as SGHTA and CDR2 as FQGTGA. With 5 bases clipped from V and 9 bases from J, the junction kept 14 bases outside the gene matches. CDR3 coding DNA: TGTGCCAGCAGCCCCCACGGGACTAGCCCGCCTAGTGAGCAGTTCTTC. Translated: CASSPHGTSPPSEQFF.

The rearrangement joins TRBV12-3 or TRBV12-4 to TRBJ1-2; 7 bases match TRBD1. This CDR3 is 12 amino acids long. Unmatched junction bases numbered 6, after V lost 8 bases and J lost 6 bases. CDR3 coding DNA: TGTGCCAGCTTGGGACAGAGAAATGGCTACACCTTC. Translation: CASLGQRNGYTF.

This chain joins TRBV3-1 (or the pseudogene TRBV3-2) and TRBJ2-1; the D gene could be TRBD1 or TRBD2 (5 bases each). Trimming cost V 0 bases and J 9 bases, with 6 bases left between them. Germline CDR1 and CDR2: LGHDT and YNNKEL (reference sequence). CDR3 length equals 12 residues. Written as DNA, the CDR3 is TGTGCCAGCAGCCAAGAGGGACGTGAGCAGTTCTTC. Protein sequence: CASSQEGREQFF.

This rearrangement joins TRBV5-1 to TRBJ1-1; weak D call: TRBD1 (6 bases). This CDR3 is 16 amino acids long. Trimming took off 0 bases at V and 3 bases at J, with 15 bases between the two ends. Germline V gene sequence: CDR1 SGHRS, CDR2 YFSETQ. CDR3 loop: CASSLGAGARDTEAFF. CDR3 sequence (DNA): TGCGCCAGCAGCTTGGGAGCGGGGGCCCGGGACACTGAAGCTTTCTTT.

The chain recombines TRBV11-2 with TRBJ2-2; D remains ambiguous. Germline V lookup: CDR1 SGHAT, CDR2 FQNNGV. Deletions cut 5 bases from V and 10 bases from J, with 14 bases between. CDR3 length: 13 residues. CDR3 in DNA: TGTGCCAGCAGCCTGTCTAGTGAGCTGGAGCTGTTTTTT. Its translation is CASSLSSELELFF.

CDR3 bases: TGTGCCAGCAGTCAGAGGACAGGACGGGATACGCAGTATTTT. It is translated as CASSQRTGRDTQYF. This chain uses TRBV6-2 or TRBV6-3 with TRBJ2-3; 7 nucleotides align to TRBD1. This CDR3 contains 14 residues. V was pared by 5 bases and J by 6 bases, with 8 bases of the junction left unmatched. CDR1 is MNHEY, CDR2 SVGEGT, per germline.

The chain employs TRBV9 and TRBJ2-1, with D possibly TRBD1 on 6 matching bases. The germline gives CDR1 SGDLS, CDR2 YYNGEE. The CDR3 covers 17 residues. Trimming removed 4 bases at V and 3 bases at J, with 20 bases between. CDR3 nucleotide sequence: TGTGCCAGCAGCCCTCCCTCCGGGACAACCAACTACAATGAGCAGTTCTTC. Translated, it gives CASSPPSGTTNYNEQFF. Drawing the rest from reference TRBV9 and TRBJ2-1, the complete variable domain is DSGVTQTPKHLITATGQRVTLRCSPRSGDLSVYWYQQSLDQGLQFLIQYYNGEERAKGNILERFSAQQFPDLHSELNLSSLELGDSALYFCASSPPSGTTNYNEQFFGPGTRLTVL.

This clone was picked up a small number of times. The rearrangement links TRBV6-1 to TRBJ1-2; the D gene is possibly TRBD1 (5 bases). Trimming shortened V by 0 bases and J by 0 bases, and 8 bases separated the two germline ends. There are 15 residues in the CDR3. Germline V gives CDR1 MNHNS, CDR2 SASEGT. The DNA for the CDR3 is TGTGCCAGCAGTGAAGCGGGGGGAGCTAACTATGGCTACACCTTC. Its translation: CASSEAGGANYGYTF.

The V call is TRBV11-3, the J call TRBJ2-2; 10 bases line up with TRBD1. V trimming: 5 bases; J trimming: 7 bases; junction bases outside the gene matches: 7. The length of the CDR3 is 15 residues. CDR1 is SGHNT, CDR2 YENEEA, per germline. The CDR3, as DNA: TGTGCCAGCAGCCAGACAGGGGGCGCGGGCGGGGAGCTGTTTTTT. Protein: CASSQTGGAGGELFF.

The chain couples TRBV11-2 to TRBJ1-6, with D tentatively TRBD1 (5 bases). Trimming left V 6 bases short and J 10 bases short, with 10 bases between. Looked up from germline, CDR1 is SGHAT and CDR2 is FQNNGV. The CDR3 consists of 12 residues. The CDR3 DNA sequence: TGTGCCAGCAGTTCCGGGGGGTCACCCCTCCACTTT. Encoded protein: CASSSGGSPLHF.